This T cell receptor (beta chain) derives from a study of T cell repertoires in aging, cancer and after chemotherapy. Across the study: Repeat sampling of healthy donors over several months to years showed clear clonal overlap. Findings and caveats of the study: In healthy donors, age-related TCR diversity loss mainly reflected lost richness. Rebound thymic output was suggested by rising median generation probability during chemotherapy in each cancer cohort. Compared with age-matched healthy donors, untreated hematological or solid cancer patients showed higher blood TCR clonality.

Germline assignment: CDR1 KGHSH and CDR2 LQKENI. The CDR3 has 12 amino acids. TRB rearrangements spanning V, D and J were amplified using mixed TRB-A/B primers. TCRdb re-derived calls from the multiplex PCR reads in MiXCR, one entry per CDR3 protein. This sample carries some 10,000 distinct CDR3 sequences, approximately 30% of them seen once, and the ten largest clones take about 2.7%. The template was genomic DNA from peripheral blood, not RNA. Of note for this clonotype: Its antigen remains unknown. One junction end disagrees with the germline gene, perhaps due to a read error.

The TCR comes from a human donor in good health. V and J are TRBV18 and TRBJ2-1; D possibly corresponds to TRBD2 (5 bases). The specimen was blood. CDR3 residues: CASSPGVNEKFF. DNA of the CDR3: TGTGCCAGCTCACCCGGGGTGAATGAGAAGTTCTTT. Looking up the rest from reference TRBV18 and TRBJ2-1 gives the full variable domain: NAGVMQNPRHLVRRRGQEARLRCSPMKGHSHVYWYRQLPEEGLKFMVYLQKENIIDESGMPKERFSAEFPKEGPSILRIQQVVRGDSAAYFCASSPGVNEKFFGPGTRLTVL.